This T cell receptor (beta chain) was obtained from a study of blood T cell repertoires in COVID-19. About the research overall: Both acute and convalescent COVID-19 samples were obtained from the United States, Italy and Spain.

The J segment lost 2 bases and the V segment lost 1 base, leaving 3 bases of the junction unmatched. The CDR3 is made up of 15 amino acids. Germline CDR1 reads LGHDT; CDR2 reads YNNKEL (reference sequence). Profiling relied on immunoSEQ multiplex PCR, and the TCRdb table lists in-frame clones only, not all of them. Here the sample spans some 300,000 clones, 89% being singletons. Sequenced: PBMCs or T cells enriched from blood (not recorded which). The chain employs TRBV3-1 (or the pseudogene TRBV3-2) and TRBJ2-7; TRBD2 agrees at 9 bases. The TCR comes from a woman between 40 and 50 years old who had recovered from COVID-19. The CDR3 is CASSQVAGGPYEQYF. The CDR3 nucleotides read TGTGCCAGCAGCCAAGTGGCGGGGGGGCCCTACGAGCAGTACTTC.